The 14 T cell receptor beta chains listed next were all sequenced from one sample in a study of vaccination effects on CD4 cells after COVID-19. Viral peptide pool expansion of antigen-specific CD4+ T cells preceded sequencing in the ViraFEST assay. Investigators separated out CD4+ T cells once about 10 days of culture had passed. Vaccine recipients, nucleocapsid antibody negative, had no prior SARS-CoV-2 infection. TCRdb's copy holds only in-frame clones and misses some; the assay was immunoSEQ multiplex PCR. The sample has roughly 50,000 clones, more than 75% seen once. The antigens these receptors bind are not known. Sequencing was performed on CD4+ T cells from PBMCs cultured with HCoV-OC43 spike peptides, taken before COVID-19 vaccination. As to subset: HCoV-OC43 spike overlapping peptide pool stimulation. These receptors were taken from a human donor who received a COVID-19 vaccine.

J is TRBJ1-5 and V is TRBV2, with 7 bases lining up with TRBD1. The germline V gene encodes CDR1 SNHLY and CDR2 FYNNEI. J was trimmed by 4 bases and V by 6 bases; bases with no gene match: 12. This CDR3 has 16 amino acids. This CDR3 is CASRGAGGLGNQPQHF. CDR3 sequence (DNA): TGTGCCAGCAGGGGAGCAGGGGGTTTGGGTAATCAGCCCCAGCATTTT.

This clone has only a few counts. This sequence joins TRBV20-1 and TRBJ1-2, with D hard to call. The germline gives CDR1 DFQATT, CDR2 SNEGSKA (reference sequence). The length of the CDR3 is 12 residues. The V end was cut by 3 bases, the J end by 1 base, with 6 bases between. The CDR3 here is CSASKGNYGYTF. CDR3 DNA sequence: TGCAGTGCTAGTAAGGGTAACTATGGCTACACCTTC.

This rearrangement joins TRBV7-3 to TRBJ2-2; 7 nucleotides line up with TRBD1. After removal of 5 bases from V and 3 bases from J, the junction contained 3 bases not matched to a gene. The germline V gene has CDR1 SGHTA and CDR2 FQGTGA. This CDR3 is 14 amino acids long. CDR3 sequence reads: CASSPGQYTGELFF. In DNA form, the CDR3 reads TGTGCCAGCAGCCCGGGACAGTACACCGGGGAGCTGTTTTTT.

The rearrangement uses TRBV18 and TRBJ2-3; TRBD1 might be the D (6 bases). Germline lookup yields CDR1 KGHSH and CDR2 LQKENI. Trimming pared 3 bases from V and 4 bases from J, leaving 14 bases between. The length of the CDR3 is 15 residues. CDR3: CASSPSTGQPDTQYF. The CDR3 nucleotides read TGTGCCAGCTCACCGTCCACAGGACAGCCAGATACGCAGTATTTT.

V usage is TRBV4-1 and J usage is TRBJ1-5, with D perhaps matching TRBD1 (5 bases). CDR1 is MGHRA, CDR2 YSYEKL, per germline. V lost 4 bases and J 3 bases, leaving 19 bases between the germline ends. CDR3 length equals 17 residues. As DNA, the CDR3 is TGCGCCAGCAGCCCAGAGATAATGGGGCTGGACAATCAGCCCCAGCATTTT. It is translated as CASSPEIMGLDNQPQHF.

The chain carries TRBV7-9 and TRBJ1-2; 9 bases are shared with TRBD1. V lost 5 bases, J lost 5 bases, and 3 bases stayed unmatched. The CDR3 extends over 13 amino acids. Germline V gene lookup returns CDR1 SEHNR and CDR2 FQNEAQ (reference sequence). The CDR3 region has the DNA TGTGCCAGCAGCACCGGACAGGGGTATGGCTACACCTTC. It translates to CASSTGQGYGYTF.

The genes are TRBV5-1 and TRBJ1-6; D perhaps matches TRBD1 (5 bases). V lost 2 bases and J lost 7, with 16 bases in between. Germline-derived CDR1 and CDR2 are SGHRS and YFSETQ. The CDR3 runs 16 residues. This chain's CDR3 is CASSFTGTDLNSPLHF. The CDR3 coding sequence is TGCGCCAGCAGCTTCACCGGGACGGACCTCAATTCACCCCTCCACTTT.

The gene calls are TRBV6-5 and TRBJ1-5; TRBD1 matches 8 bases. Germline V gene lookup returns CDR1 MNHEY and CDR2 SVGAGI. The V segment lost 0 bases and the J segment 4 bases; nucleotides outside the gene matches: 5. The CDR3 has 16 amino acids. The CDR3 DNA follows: TGTGCCAGCAGTTACTCTGGCAGGGGGCGGAATCAGCCCCAGCATTTT. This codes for CASSYSGRGRNQPQHF.

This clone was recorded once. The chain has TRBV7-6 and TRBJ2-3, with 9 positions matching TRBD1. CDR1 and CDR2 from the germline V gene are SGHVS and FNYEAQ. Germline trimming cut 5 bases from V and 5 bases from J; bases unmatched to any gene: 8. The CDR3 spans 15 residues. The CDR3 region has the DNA TGTGCCAGCAGCCCAAGGGGACAGGGTGTAGATACGCAGTATTTT. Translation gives CASSPRGQGVDTQYF.

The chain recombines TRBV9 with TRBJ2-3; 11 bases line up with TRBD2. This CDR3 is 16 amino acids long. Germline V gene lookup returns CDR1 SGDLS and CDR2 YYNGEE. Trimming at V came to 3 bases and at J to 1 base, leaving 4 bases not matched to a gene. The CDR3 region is CASSAQLAGGTDTQYF. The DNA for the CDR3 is TGTGCCAGCAGCGCACAACTAGCGGGGGGCACAGATACGCAGTATTTT.

CDR3 loop: CASADTDTQYF. Here the CDR3 DNA reads TGTGCCAGTGCAGATACAGATACGCAGTATTTT. The chain has TRBV19 and TRBJ2-3; the D is unclear. The CDR3 length is 11 residues. Germline assignment: CDR1 LNHDA and CDR2 SQIVND (reference sequence). The V and J ends lost 8 bases and 3 bases respectively, with 6 bases between them. The entire variable domain, with the rest obtained from reference TRBV19 and TRBJ2-3, is as follows: DGGITQSPKYLFRKEGQNVTLSCEQNLNHDAMYWYRQDPGQGLRLIYYSQIVNDFQKGDIAEGYSVSREKKESFPLTVTSAQKNPTAFYLCASADTDTQYFGPGTRLTVL.

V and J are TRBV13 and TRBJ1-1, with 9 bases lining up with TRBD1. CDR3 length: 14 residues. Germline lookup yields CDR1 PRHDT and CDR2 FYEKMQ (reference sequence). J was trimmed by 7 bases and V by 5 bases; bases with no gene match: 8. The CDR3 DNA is TGTGCCAGCAGCGGCGGTACAGGGGGCGGTGAAGCTTTCTTT. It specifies CASSGGTGGGEAFF.

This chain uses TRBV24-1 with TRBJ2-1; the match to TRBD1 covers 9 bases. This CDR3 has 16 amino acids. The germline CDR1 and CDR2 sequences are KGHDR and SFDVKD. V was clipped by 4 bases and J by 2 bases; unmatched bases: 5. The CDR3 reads CATSDRTGATYNEQFF. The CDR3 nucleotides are TGTGCCACCAGTGACCGGACAGGGGCGACCTACAATGAGCAGTTCTTC.

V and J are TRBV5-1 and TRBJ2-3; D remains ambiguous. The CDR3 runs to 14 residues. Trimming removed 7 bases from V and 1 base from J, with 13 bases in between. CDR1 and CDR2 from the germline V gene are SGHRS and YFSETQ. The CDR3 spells CASSKARGTDTQYF. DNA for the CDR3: TGCGCCAGCTCCAAGGCTCGGGGCACAGATACGCAGTATTTT.